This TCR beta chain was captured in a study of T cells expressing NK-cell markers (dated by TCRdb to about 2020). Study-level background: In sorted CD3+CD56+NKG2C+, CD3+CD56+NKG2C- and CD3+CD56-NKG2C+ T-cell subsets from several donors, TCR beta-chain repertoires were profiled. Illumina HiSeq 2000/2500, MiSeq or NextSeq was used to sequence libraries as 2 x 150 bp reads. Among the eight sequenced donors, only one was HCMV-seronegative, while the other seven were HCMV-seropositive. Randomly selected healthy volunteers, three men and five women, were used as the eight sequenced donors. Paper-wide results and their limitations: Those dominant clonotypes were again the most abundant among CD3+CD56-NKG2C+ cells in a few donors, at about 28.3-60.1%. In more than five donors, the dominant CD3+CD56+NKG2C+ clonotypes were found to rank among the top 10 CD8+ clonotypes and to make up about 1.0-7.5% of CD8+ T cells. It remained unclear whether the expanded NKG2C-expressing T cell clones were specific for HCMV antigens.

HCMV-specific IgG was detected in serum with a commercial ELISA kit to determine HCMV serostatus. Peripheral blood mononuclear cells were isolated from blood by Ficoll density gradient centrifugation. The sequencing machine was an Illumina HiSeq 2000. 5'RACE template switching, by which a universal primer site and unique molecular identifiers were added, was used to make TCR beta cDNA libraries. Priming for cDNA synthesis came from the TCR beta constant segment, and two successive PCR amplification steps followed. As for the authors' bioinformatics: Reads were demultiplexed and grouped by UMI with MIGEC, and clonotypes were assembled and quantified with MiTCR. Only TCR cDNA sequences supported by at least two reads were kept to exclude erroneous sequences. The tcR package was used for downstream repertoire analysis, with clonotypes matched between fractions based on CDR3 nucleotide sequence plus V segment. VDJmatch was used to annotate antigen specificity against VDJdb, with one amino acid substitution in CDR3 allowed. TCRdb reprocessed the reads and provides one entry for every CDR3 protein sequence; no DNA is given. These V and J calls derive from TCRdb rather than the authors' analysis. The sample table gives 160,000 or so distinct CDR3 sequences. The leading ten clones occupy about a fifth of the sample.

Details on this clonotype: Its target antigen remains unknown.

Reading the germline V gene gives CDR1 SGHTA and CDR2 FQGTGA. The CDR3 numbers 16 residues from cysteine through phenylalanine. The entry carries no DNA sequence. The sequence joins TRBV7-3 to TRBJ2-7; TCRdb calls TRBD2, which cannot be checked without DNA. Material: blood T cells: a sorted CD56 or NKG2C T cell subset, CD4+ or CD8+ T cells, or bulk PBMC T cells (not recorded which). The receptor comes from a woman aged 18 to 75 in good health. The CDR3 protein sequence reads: CASSLSGSGSHYEQYF.